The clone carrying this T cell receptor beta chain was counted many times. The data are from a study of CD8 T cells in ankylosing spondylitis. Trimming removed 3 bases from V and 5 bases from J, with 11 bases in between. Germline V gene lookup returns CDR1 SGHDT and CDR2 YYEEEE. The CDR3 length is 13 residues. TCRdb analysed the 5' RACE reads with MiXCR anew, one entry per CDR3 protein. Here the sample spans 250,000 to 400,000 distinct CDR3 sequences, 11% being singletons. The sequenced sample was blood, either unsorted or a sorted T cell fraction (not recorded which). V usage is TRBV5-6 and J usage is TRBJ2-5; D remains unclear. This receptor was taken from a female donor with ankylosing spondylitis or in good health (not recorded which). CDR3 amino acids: CASSYVGRETQYF. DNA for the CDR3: TGTGCCAGCAGCTACGTCGGACGGGAGACCCAGTACTTC.